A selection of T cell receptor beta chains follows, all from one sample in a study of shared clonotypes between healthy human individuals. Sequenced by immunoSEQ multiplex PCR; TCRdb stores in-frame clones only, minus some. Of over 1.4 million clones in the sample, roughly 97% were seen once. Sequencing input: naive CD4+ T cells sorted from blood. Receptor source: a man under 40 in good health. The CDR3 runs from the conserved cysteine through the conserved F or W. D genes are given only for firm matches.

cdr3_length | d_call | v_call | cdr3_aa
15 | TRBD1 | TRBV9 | CASSAISYRGTEAFF
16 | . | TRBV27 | CASSFEGNPRYNEQFF
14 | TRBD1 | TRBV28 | CASTWGQGNYGYTF
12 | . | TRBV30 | CAWSRGDQPQHF
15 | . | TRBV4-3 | CASSQGTSSTDTQYF
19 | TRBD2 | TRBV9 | CASSERPLAERRGTDTQYF
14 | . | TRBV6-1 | CAARTGTWPYEQYF
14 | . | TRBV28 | CACGKGRRLSEAFF
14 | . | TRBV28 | CASNRSPTNYGYTF
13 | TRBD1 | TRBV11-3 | CASSLRQGNEQFF